Following are 28 T cell receptor beta chains from one sample sequenced in a study of T cells expressing NK-cell markers. TCRdb re-called the 5' RACE reads; every CDR3 protein appears as one record, without DNA. The listing contains more than 400,000 distinct CDR3 sequences. The sample comprised blood T cells: a sorted CD56 or NKG2C T cell subset, CD4+ or CD8+ T cells, or bulk PBMC T cells (not recorded which). The source of these receptors is a woman aged 18 to 75 in good health.

J is TRBJ2-5 and V is TRBV7-2; TCRdb reports TRBD1, a call that lacks DNA to check it against. The CDR3 sequence is 15 residues long. The germline V gene has CDR1 SGHTA and CDR2 FQGNSA. The CDR3 here is CASSLDGTRWETQYF.

V usage is TRBV6-4 and J usage is TRBJ2-1; TCRdb selects TRBD2, and the lack of DNA leaves this call unchecked. Germline V lookup: CDR1 MRHNA, CDR2 SNTAGT. This CDR3 comprises 13 residues. The CDR3 sequence is CASSEELASEQFF.

V gene TRBV3-1 combines with J gene TRBJ2-1; the D call from TCRdb, TRBD1, cannot be confirmed without DNA. CDR3 length: 16 residues. Germline-derived CDR1 and CDR2 are LGHDT and YNNKEL (reference sequence). The CDR3 spells CASSQLRDRAYNEQFF.

CDR3 loop: CATGRDAGTGELFF. The chain is built from TRBV24-1 and TRBJ2-2; the D call from TCRdb, TRBD2, cannot be confirmed without DNA. Germline loops: CDR1 KGHDR, CDR2 SFDVKD. The CDR3 is 14 amino acids.

V is TRBV6-1 and J is TRBJ2-5; the TCRdb call, TRBD1, lacks DNA for checking. The CDR3 totals 15 residues. Germline loops: CDR1 MNHNS, CDR2 SASEGT. CDR3 sequence: CASTTTGGLQETQYF.

This chain uses TRBV7-7 with TRBJ2-5; TCRdb's D gene call, TRBD1, goes unchecked for lack of DNA. The CDR3 totals 13 residues. Germline CDR1 SSHAT, CDR2 FNYEAQ (reference sequence). This CDR3 reads CASSATDWGTQYF.

The chain combines TRBV12-3 or TRBV12-4 with TRBJ1-4; TCRdb selects TRBD1, and the lack of DNA leaves this call unchecked. The CDR3 runs to 15 residues. Here the CDR3 reads CASSLPGQGEEKLFF.

The chain employs TRBV12-3 or TRBV12-4 and TRBJ2-2; the TCRdb call, TRBD2, lacks DNA for checking. The CDR3 contains 15 residues. This chain's CDR3 is CASSWTSPDTGELFF.

This chain links TRBV7-2 with TRBJ1-1; TCRdb's D call, TRBD1, is unchecked because there is no DNA. The CDR3 totals 13 residues. The germline V gene encodes CDR1 SGHTA and CDR2 FQGNSA. This CDR3 reads CASSLAWGAEAFF.

V is TRBV29-1 and J is TRBJ2-7; TCRdb lists TRBD2, though no DNA is available to test this call. This CDR3 contains 12 residues. The germline V gene encodes CDR1 SQVTM and CDR2 ANQGSEA. CDR3: CSVPGLAAEQYF.

The CDR3 loop reads CASSPMEGTGNTIYF. V is TRBV5-4 and J is TRBJ1-3. CDR3 length equals 15 residues. The germline V gene has CDR1 SGHNT and CDR2 YYREEE (reference sequence).

The chain carries TRBV20-1 and TRBJ2-3; TCRdb gives TRBD2 as the D gene, but with no DNA this cannot be confirmed. The CDR3 has 13 residues. Germline V CDR1 and CDR2: DFQATT, SNEGSKA (reference sequence). CDR3 sequence reads: CSAPPAGADTQYF.

This sequence joins TRBV11-3 and TRBJ2-3; TCRdb proposes TRBD1, but this gene call is untestable without DNA. Per the germline V gene, CDR1 is SGHNT and CDR2 is YENEEA. The CDR3 loop spans 15 amino acids. The CDR3 spells CASSFGDPSTDTQYF.

The rearrangement links TRBV15 to TRBJ2-1; TCRdb gives TRBD2 as the D gene, but with no DNA this cannot be confirmed. Germline assignment: CDR1 LNHNV and CDR2 YYDKDF (reference sequence). The CDR3 is made up of 15 amino acids. CDR3 amino acids: CATSSGTSSRNEQFF.

This chain links TRBV4-2 with TRBJ2-2. Germline V lookup: CDR1 LGHNA, CDR2 YNFKEQ. The CDR3 is 13 residues long. CDR3 region: CASSPNSNGELFF.

The J gene is TRBJ2-3, the V gene TRBV6-1; as DNA is missing, the TRBD1 call by TCRdb cannot be tested. The CDR3 has 14 amino acids. The V gene's germline CDR1 is MNHNS and CDR2 SASEGT. The CDR3 is CAGCQGRGTDTQYF.

The chain couples TRBV5-6 to TRBJ2-1; the TCRdb D gene call, TRBD1, has no DNA to confirm it. CDR3 length: 12 residues. Per germline, CDR1 SGHDT and CDR2 YYEEEE. This CDR3 is CASSSGNGEQFF.

The chain combines TRBV29-1 with TRBJ2-7; TCRdb outputs TRBD1, but without DNA this stays unchecked. The CDR3 runs 13 residues. Germline CDR1 and CDR2: SQVTM and ANQGSEA. The CDR3 loop reads CSVGGTGALEQYF.

The chain joins TRBV6-1 to TRBJ2-7; TCRdb lists TRBD1, though no DNA is available to test this call. This CDR3 contains 15 residues. Germline loops: CDR1 MNHNS, CDR2 SASEGT. CDR3: CACSEAWTAPYEQYF.

This sequence joins TRBV7-3 and TRBJ2-3. The CDR3 runs to 14 residues. Germline CDR1 SGHTA, CDR2 FQGTGA. CDR3 sequence: CASSSNGRTDTQYF.

The chain couples TRBV5-1 to TRBJ2-1. In germline, CDR1 is SGHRS, CDR2 YFSETQ. The CDR3 loop spans 16 amino acids. CDR3 residues: CASSLGSGSSYNEQFF.

This chain links TRBV28 with TRBJ1-4; the TRBD1 assignment by TCRdb is unverifiable without DNA. This CDR3 contains 16 residues. Germline CDR1 MDHEN, CDR2 SYDVKM. The CDR3 protein is CASSLYQGSTNEKLFF.

The genes are TRBV5-1 and TRBJ2-1; the TCRdb call, TRBD1, lacks DNA for checking. Germline V gene sequence: CDR1 SGHRS, CDR2 YFSETQ. The CDR3 consists of 14 residues. The CDR3 region is CASSLASTGDEQFF.

The chain couples TRBV19 to TRBJ2-1; TCRdb indicates TRBD1, and absent DNA this call remains unverified. The CDR3 spans 17 residues. Germline assignment: CDR1 LNHDA and CDR2 SQIVND (reference sequence). The CDR3 loop reads CASSFQAALALINEQFF. The full variable domain, with the rest looked up from reference TRBV19 and TRBJ2-1, is DGGITQSPKYLFRKEGQNVTLSCEQNLNHDAMYWYRQDPGQGLRLIYYSQIVNDFQKGDIAEGYSVSREKKESFPLTVTSAQKNPTAFYLCASSFQAALALINEQFFGPGTRLTVL.

The chain is built from TRBV6-2 or TRBV6-3 and TRBJ2-2; with no DNA, the TCRdb D assignment of TRBD2 cannot be verified. This CDR3 has 21 amino acids. From germline, CDR1 is MNHEY and CDR2 SVGEGT. CDR3: CASSRGTSGGKPNYNTGELFF.

The chain recombines TRBV28 with TRBJ2-7; TCRdb returns TRBD1, unconfirmable since there is no DNA. Germline lookup yields CDR1 MDHEN and CDR2 SYDVKM. The CDR3 length is 12 residues. CDR3 region: CASSSARDEQYF.

The gene calls are TRBV20-1 and TRBJ2-3; no DNA is available, so the TRBD2 call from TCRdb remains unchecked. The CDR3 is made up of 14 amino acids. Germline CDR1 and CDR2: DFQATT and SNEGSKA (reference sequence). The CDR3 protein is CSARSAGWGDTQYF.

The chain carries TRBV6-1 and TRBJ1-2; TCRdb selects TRBD1, and the lack of DNA leaves this call unchecked. CDR1 and CDR2 from the germline V gene are MNHNS and SASEGT. This CDR3 is built from 18 residues. CDR3 protein: CASSEGMGAPGKGYGYTF.